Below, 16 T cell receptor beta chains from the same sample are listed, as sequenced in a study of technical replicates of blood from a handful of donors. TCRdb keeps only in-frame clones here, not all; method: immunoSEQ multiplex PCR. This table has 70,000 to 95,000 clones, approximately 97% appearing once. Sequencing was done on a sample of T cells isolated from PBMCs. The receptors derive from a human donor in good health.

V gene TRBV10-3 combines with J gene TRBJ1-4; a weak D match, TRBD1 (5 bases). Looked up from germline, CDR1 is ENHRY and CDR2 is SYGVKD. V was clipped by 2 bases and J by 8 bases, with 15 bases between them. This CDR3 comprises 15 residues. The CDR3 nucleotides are TGTGCCATCAGTGAGGACAGAGACGCAGGGGAAAAACTGTTTTTT. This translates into CAISEDRDAGEKLFF.

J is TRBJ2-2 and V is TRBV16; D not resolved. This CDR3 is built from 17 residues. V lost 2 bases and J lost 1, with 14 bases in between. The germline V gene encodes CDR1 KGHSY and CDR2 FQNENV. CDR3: CASSQVSTLVNTGELFF. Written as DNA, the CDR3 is TGTGCCAGCAGCCAAGTTTCCACCTTAGTGAACACCGGGGAGCTGTTTTTT.

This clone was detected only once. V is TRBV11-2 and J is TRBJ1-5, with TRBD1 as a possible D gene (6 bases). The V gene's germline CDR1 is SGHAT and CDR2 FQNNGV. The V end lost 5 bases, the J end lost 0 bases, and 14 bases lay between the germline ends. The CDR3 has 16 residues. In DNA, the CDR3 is TGTGCCAGCAGCGATGGGACACCCTATAGCAATCAGCCCCAGCATTTT. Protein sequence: CASSDGTPYSNQPQHF.

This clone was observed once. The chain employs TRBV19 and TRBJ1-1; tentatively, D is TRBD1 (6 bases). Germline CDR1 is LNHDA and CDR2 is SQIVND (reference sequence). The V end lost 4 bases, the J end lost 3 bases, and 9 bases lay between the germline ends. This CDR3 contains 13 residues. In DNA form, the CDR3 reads TGTGCCAGTAGTACTTACAGGGACACTGAAGCTTTCTTT. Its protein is CASSTYRDTEAFF.

The CDR3: CASSQRAGDYYEQYF. The CDR3 nucleotides read TGCGCCAGCAGCCAAAGAGCGGGGGATTACTACGAGCAGTACTTC. The chain has TRBV4-1 and TRBJ2-7; 8 bases are shared with TRBD2. The CDR3 covers 15 residues. Unmatched junction bases numbered 6, after V lost 2 bases and J lost 3 bases. Germline CDR1 is MGHRA and CDR2 is YSYEKL.

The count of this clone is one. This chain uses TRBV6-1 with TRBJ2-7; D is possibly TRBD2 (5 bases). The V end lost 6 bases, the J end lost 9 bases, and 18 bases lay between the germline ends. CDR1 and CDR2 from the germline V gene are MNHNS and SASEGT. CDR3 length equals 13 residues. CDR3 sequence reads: CASSRRVLERQYF. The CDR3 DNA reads TGTGCCAGCAGCCGGCGGGTGCTTGAGAGGCAGTACTTC.

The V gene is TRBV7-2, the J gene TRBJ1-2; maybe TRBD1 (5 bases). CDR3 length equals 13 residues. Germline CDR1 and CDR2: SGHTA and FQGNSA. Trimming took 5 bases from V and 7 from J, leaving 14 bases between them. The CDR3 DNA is TGTGCCAGCAGCCAGGGTCACAGACGTGGCTACACCTTC. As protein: CASSQGHRRGYTF.

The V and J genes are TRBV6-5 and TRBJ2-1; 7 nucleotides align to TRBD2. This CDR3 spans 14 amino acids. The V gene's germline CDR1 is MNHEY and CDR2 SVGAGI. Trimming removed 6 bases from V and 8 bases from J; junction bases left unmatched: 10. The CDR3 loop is CASSSSGKGHEQFF. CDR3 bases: TGTGCCAGCAGCTCTAGCGGAAAAGGGCATGAGCAGTTCTTC.

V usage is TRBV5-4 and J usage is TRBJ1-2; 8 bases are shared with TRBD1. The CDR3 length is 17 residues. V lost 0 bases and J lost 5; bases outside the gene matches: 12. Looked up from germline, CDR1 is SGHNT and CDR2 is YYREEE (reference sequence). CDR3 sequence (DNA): TGTGCCAGCAGCTTGGATTCGGCCAGGGGGCGTTTATATGGCTACACCTTC. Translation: CASSLDSARGRLYGYTF.

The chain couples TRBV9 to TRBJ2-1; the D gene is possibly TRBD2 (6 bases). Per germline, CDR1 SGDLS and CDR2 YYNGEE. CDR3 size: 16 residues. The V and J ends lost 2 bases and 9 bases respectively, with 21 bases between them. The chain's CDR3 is CASSVTRDSLYGEQFF. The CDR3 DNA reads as TGTGCCAGCAGCGTCACCCGGGACTCCCTTTACGGTGAGCAGTTCTTC.

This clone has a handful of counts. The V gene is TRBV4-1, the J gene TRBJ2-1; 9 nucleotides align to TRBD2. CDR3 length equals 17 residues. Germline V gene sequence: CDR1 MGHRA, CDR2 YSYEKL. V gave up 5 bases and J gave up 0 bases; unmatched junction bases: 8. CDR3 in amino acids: CASSKESSGSSYNEQFF. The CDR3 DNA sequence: TGCGCCAGCAGCAAGGAAAGTAGCGGGAGCTCCTACAATGAGCAGTTCTTC.

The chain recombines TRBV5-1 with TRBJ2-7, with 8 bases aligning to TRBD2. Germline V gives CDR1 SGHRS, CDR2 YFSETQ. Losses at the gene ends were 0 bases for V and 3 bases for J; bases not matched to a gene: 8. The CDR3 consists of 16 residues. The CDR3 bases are TGCGCCAGCAGCTTGGCGGGGGGGGCGATTTTCTACGAGCAGTACTTC. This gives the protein CASSLAGGAIFYEQYF.

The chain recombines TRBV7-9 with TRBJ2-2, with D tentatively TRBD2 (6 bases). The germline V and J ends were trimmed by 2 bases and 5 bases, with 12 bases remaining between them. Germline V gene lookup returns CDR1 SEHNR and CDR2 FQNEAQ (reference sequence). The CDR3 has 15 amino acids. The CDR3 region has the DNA TGTGCCAGCAGCTTATCGGGGGTTAGGACCGGGGAGCTGTTTTTT. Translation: CASSLSGVRTGELFF.

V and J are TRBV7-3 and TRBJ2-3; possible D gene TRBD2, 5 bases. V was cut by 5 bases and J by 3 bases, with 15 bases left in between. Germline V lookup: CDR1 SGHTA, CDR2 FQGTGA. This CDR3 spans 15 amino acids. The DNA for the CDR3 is TGTGCCAGCAGCCCCACTAGATCTTCGACAGATACGCAGTATTTT. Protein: CASSPTRSSTDTQYF.

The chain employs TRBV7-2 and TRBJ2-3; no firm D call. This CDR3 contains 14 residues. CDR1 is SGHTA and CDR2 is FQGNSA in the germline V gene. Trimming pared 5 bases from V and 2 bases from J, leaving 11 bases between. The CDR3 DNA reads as TGTGCCAGCAGCCAGTATCTGGCCACAGATACGCAGTATTTT. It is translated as CASSQYLATDTQYF.

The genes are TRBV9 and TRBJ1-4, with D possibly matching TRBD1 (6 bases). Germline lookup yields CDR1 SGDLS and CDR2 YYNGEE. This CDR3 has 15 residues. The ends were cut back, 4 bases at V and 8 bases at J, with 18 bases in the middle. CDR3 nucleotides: TGTGCCAGCAGCCCAGGGGCCGGGCAGGGCGAAAAACTGTTTTTT. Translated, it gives CASSPGAGQGEKLFF.